The 22 T cell receptor beta chains below were found in one sample sequenced in a study of human T cells and chemical hapten exposure. Time point of the sample: pre-sensitization, week 0. Treatment specified: therapeutic diphenylcyclopropenone sensitization with weekly scalp DPC. TCRdb reprocessed the RACE reads with MiXCR, giving one entry per CDR3 protein. The table has under 90,000 distinct CDR3 sequences, 8% to 10% seen once. The source was whole blood, collected in connection with sensitization to the hapten diphenylcyclopropenone (DPC). The receptor source for this set is a woman in her thirties or forties with alopecia areata. Some clones in this sample may be carry-over from other donors' samples.

There are many counts of this clonotype. The CDR3 here is CASSPDRVQETQYF. The CDR3 bases are TGCGCCAGCAGTCCAGACAGAGTACAAGAGACCCAGTACTTC. The chain recombines TRBV23-1 with TRBJ2-5; perhaps TRBD1 as D (5 bases). TRBV23-1 qualifies as an ORF whose function is uncertain. This CDR3 is 14 amino acids long. V lost 4 bases and J lost 2, with 11 bases in between.

The chain has TRBV28 and TRBJ1-6, with TRBD1 as a possible D gene (6 bases). This CDR3 has 11 amino acids. Trimming removed 5 bases from V and 14 bases from J, with 10 bases in between. CDR1 and CDR2 from the germline V gene are MDHEN and SYDVKM. The CDR3 here is CASSRGGALHF. The DNA for the CDR3 is TGTGCCAGCAGTCGAGGGGGGGCCCTCCACTTT.

This clonotype has ten or more counts. The V and J genes are TRBV27 and TRBJ2-6, with no clear D. The CDR3 sequence is 15 residues long. The germline CDR1 and CDR2 sequences are MNHEY and SMNVEV (reference sequence). V was clipped by 7 bases and J by 0 bases, with 10 bases between them. As DNA, the CDR3 is TGTGCCAGCACCACCCCCGGCTCTGGGGCCAACGTCCTGACTTTC. Its protein product is CASTTPGSGANVLTF.

This clonotype has a handful of counts. This sequence joins TRBV7-2 and TRBJ2-3; TRBD2 agrees at 14 bases. This CDR3 comprises 16 residues. CDR1 and CDR2 from the germline V gene are SGHTA and FQGNSA. After removal of 4 bases from V and 4 bases from J, the junction contained 4 bases not matched to a gene. The CDR3 DNA is TGTGCCAGCAGCTCGCAGGGACTAGCGGGGGCAGATACGCAGTATTTT. As protein: CASSSQGLAGADTQYF.

This clonotype came up many times. The rearrangement uses TRBV6-2 or TRBV6-3 and TRBJ2-1, with 12 bases that match TRBD2. Unmatched junction bases numbered 6, after V lost 5 bases and J lost 7 bases. The CDR3 spans 15 residues. Germline V gene lookup returns CDR1 MNHEY and CDR2 SVGEGT. The CDR3 nucleotides are TGTGCCAGCAGTCAATCTAGCGGGGGGGGTAATGAGCAGTTCTTC. Translation: CASSQSSGGGNEQFF.

The chain has TRBV6-6 and TRBJ2-2; D is ambiguous. Deletions cut 8 bases from V and 4 bases from J, with 14 bases between. Germline values: CDR1 MNHNY, CDR2 SVGAGI (reference sequence). This CDR3 comprises 14 residues. CDR3 nucleotides: TGTGCCAGCCTGGGCGGCGCTGCCACCGGGGAGCTGTTTTTT. This gives the protein CASLGGAATGELFF.

This clonotype occurred many times. This chain links TRBV12-3 or TRBV12-4 with TRBJ1-1; D call uncertain. Trimming removed 3 bases from V and 6 bases from J, with 14 bases in between. CDR3 length: 14 amino acids. CDR3 loop: CASSFRRFESEAFF. As DNA, the CDR3 is TGTGCCAGCAGTTTTAGGAGGTTTGAGTCTGAAGCTTTCTTT.

This clonotype has a count of ten or more. The chain has TRBV11-2 and TRBJ1-2; D is ambiguous. The germline V gene encodes CDR1 SGHAT and CDR2 FQNNGV. Trimming left V 1 base short and J 6 bases short, with 12 bases between. The CDR3 has 14 amino acids. The CDR3 sequence: CASSLGSRIHGYTF. Written as DNA, the CDR3 is TGTGCCAGCAGCTTAGGGTCCAGAATCCATGGCTACACCTTC.

V and J are TRBV20-1 and TRBJ1-6, with 8 positions matching TRBD1. The CDR3 is 13 amino acids. Germline lookup yields CDR1 DFQATT and CDR2 SNEGSKA (reference sequence). CDR3 loop: CFTPGTGGSPLHF. CDR3 in DNA: TGCTTTACTCCCGGGACAGGAGGATCACCCCTCCACTTT.

At least ten counts were recorded for this clonotype. The chain links TRBV20-1 to TRBJ2-7; D is ambiguous. The germline V gene encodes CDR1 DFQATT and CDR2 SNEGSKA (reference sequence). The CDR3 covers 14 residues. Trimming left V 6 bases short and J 0 bases short, with 15 bases between. This chain's CDR3 is CSATSGESSYEQYF. Here the CDR3 DNA reads TGCAGTGCAACCAGTGGAGAAAGCTCCTACGAGCAGTACTTC.

This clonotype was observed many times. The chain recombines TRBV15 with TRBJ2-5; no clear D. This CDR3 has 13 residues. V lost 0 bases and J lost 5, with 7 bases in between. Germline lookup yields CDR1 LNHNV and CDR2 YYDKDF (reference sequence). The CDR3 loop reads CATSREVGETQYF. As DNA, the CDR3 is TGTGCCACCAGCAGAGAAGTAGGGGAGACCCAGTACTTC.

This clonotype was recorded a few times. The chain employs TRBV6-2 or TRBV6-3 and TRBJ2-1; D is uncertain. V was trimmed by 2 bases and J by 2 bases, leaving 7 bases between them. There are 14 residues in the CDR3. Germline lookup yields CDR1 MNHEY and CDR2 SVGEGT. CDR3 protein: CASSYERPYNEQFF. The CDR3, as DNA: TGTGCCAGCAGTTACGAGCGCCCCTACAATGAGCAGTTCTTC.

This clonotype has only a few counts. The V call is TRBV7-9, the J call TRBJ2-2, with TRBD1 matching 10 bases. Trimming at V came to 5 bases and at J to 3 bases, leaving 6 bases not matched to a gene. The CDR3 spans 16 residues. Germline assignment: CDR1 SEHNR and CDR2 FQNEAQ (reference sequence). The CDR3 nucleotides are TGTGCCAGCAGCACGGGACAGGGGCTCGACACCGGGGAGCTGTTTTTT. Translation gives CASSTGQGLDTGELFF.

In this sample, this clonotype turned up many times. The chain uses TRBV6-5 and TRBJ2-3, with D unclear. The CDR3 contains 15 residues. The V gene lost 4 bases and the J gene lost 4 bases, with 15 bases spanning the gap. Germline-derived CDR1 and CDR2 are MNHEY and SVGAGI. The CDR3 nucleotides read TGTGCCAGCAGTTCACCGTCCTCCTATGCAGATACGCAGTATTTT. Translated, it gives CASSSPSSYADTQYF.

This clonotype was detected ten times or more. The rearrangement uses TRBV12-3 or TRBV12-4 and TRBJ2-7; 12 bases match TRBD1. This CDR3 spans 15 amino acids. V lost 5 bases and J lost 6; bases outside the gene matches: 8. The CDR3 sequence: CASSPPGTGGGEQYF. The DNA for the CDR3 is TGTGCCAGCAGTCCTCCCGGGACAGGGGGCGGCGAGCAGTACTTC.

The V call is TRBV4-1, the J call TRBJ2-5, with 7 bases lining up with TRBD1. The CDR3 totals 15 residues. The V and J ends lost 1 base and 5 bases, in that order; junction bases with no gene match: 7. The germline CDR1 and CDR2 sequences are MGHRA and YSYEKL. In DNA, the CDR3 is TGCGCCAGCAGCCAAGGCGGACAGGTCATTGAGACCCAGTACTTC. Translation gives CASSQGGQVIETQYF.

This clonotype has a handful of counts. The rearrangement uses TRBV6-2 or TRBV6-3 and TRBJ2-7, with a weak D call TRBD1 (5 bases). The V end lost 9 bases, the J end lost 0 bases, and 15 bases lay between the germline ends. The germline gives CDR1 MNHEY, CDR2 SVGEGT. The CDR3 consists of 14 residues. CDR3 residues: CASTRAVLSYEQYF. CDR3 in DNA: TGTGCCAGTACCAGGGCAGTTCTCTCCTACGAGCAGTACTTC.

In this sample, this clonotype turned up a few times. This chain connects TRBV20-1 to TRBJ2-7; D is possibly TRBD2 (5 bases). CDR3 length equals 14 residues. CDR1 and CDR2 from the germline V gene are DFQATT and SNEGSKA (reference sequence). Trimming left V 3 bases short and J 3 bases short, with 15 bases between. CDR3 region: CSASSQPGIYEQYF. The CDR3 nucleotides are TGCAGTGCTAGTTCACAGCCGGGGATCTACGAGCAGTACTTC.

This clonotype was recorded at least ten times. The CDR3 nucleotides read TGCGCCAGCAATCAAGCGGGAAGGGATTCACCCCTCCACTTT. This codes for CASNQAGRDSPLHF. The chain couples TRBV5-1 to TRBJ1-6; D is unclear. Germline lookup yields CDR1 SGHRS and CDR2 YFSETQ. V lost 6 bases, J lost 8 bases, and 15 bases lay in between. The CDR3 loop spans 14 amino acids.

This clonotype has at least ten counts. The genes are TRBV20-1 and TRBJ1-6; possibly TRBD1 for D (5 bases). Germline V gene lookup returns CDR1 DFQATT and CDR2 SNEGSKA (reference sequence). V was cut by 5 bases and J by 0 bases, with 11 bases left in between. The CDR3 has 15 residues. CDR3 coding DNA: TGCAGTGCTCCTCCCGGGGCCTCCTATAATTCACCCCTCCACTTT. This gives the protein CSAPPGASYNSPLHF.

In this sample, this clonotype turned up many times. The rearrangement joins TRBV12-3 or TRBV12-4 to TRBJ1-2; no reliable D call. V lost 1 base to trimming and J lost 8 bases, with 8 bases between them. The CDR3 contains 12 residues. CDR3 coding DNA: TGTGCCAGCAGTTTAGGGTCCCGCGGCTACACCTTC. Translating it yields CASSLGSRGYTF.

The chain joins TRBV18 to TRBJ2-3; tentatively, D is TRBD2 (7 bases). The CDR3 contains 15 residues. The V and J ends lost 6 bases and 2 bases respectively, with 15 bases between them. Germline V CDR1 and CDR2: KGHSH, LQKENI. DNA of the CDR3: TGTGCCAGCTCCCGGGGCCGGGGGGCCACAGATACGCAGTATTTT. Translating it yields CASSRGRGATDTQYF.